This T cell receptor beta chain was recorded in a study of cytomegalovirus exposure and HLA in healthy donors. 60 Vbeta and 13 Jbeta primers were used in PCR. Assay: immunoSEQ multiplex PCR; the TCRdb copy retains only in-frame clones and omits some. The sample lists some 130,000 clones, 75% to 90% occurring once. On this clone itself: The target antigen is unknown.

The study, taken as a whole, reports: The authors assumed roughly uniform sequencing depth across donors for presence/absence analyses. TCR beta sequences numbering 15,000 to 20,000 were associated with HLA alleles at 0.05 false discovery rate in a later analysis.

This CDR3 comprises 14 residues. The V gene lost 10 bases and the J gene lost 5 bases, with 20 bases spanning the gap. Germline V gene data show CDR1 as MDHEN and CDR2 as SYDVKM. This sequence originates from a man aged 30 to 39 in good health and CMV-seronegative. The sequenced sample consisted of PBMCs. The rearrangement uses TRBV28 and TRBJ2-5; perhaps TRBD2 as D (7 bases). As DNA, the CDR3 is TGTGCCACCAACCGGGGGCGGGAGAGGGAGACCCAGTACTTC. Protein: CATNRGRERETQYF.